The rows below give T cell receptor beta chains drawn from one sample of a study of blood T cell repertoires in COVID-19. The protocol was immunoSEQ multiplex PCR, while the TCRdb copy is restricted to in-frame clones and leaves out a portion. The sample includes around 250,000 clones, 86% of them seen just once. Source material: peripheral blood. The receptor set was obtained from a young man who had recovered from COVID-19. The CDR3 runs from the conserved cysteine through the conserved F or W. A D gene is named only where the DNA matches it firmly. Some rows mark clone size as missing; the rest say once, few, many or name a class of expanded clone.

TRBJ2-7 TRBV11-3 - - CASSPGDGNSYEQYF TGTGCCAGCAGCCCAGGGGACGGGAACTCCTACGAGCAGTACTTC
TRBJ2-3 TRBV4-1 - - CASSQRGPSTDTQYF TGCGCCAGCAGCCAGCGGGGTCCTAGCACAGATACGCAGTATTTT
TRBJ2-7 TRBV18 - TRBD2 CASSPVIAGSYEQYF TGTGCCAGCTCACCAGTTATAGCGGGGAGCTACGAGCAGTACTTC
TRBJ1-1 TRBV9 - - CASSGAGAGYTEAFF TGTGCCAGCAGCGGCGCAGGGGCTGGGTACACTGAAGCTTTCTTT
TRBJ1-5 TRBV12-5 - TRBD1 CASGPGTGGNQPQHF TGTGCTAGTGGCCCCGGGACAGGGGGCAATCAGCCCCAGCATTTT
TRBJ2-1 TRBV18 - TRBD2 CASSPLAGGGSGYNEQFF TGTGCCAGCTCACCTTTAGCGGGGGGCGGTTCCGGATACAATGAGCAGTTCTTC
TRBJ2-5 TRBV10-1 - - CASSEFTTGETQYF TGCGCCAGCAGTGAGTTCACCACGGGAGAGACCCAGTACTTC
TRBJ1-5 TRBV6-1 medium-sized TRBD1 CASSEGTGITQPQHF TGTGCCAGCAGTGAAGGGACAGGGATAACGCAGCCCCAGCATTTT
TRBJ2-5 TRBV9 few TRBD2 CASSKQSLAGGLETQYF TGTGCCAGCAGCAAACAATCCCTAGCGGGGGGGCTCGAGACCCAGTACTTC
TRBJ2-1 TRBV18 - TRBD1 CASSPDRGLYNEQFF TGTGCCAGCTCCCCTGACAGGGGGCTATACAATGAGCAGTTCTTC
TRBJ2-7 TRBV7-2 - TRBD2 CASSSVAGFVSEQYF TGTGCCAGCAGCTCAGTAGCGGGGTTCGTGAGCGAGCAGTACTTC
TRBJ2-7 TRBV5-6 once - CASSFRQSSYEQYF TGTGCCAGCAGCTTCAGGCAGAGCTCCTACGAGCAGTACTTC
TRBJ1-3 TRBV10-3 - - CAIRRRESGNTIYF TGTGCCATCAGGCGGAGGGAGTCTGGAAACACCATATATTTT
TRBJ2-2 TRBV6-2/TRBV6-3 - - CASSYSGGNTGELFF TGTGCCAGCAGTTACTCGGGGGGGAACACCGGGGAGCTGTTTTTT
TRBJ2-7 TRBV6-4 - - CASSDSCSYEQYF TGTGCCAGCAGTGACTCCTGCTCCTACGAGCAGTACTTC
TRBJ2-7 TRBV7-9 - TRBD1 CASSQTPPRTGGKQYF TGTGCCAGCAGCCAAACTCCCCCCCGGACAGGGGGGAAGCAGTACTTC